The 23 T cell receptor beta chains presented below share a single source sample, sequenced in a study of T cell responses to AZD1222 COVID-19 vaccine. Only in-frame clones appear in the TCRdb table, and some are missing; sequencing was by immunoSEQ multiplex PCR. Here the sample spans around 180,000 clones, about nine tenths being singletons. The specimen was peripheral blood, collected on day 0 of AZD1222 vaccination. The receptors were sampled from an adult in good health.

The chain recombines TRBV7-9 with TRBJ2-2; no reliable D call. Germline loops: CDR1 SEHNR, CDR2 FQNEAQ (reference sequence). The V end lost 8 bases, the J end lost 8 bases, and 3 bases lay between the germline ends. The CDR3 spans 9 residues. The CDR3 here is CASGGELFF. The CDR3 bases are TGTGCCAGCGGGGGGGAGCTGTTTTTT. Together with reference TRBV7-9 and TRBJ2-2, the CDR3 gives the full variable domain: DTGVSQNPRHKITKRGQNVTFRCDPISEHNRLYWYRQTLGQGPEFLTYFQNEAQLEKSRLLSDRFSAERPKGSFSTLEIQRTEQGDSAMYLCASGGELFFGEGSRLTVL.

This clone was counted a few times. The chain combines TRBV7-9 with TRBJ2-7; D is possibly TRBD2 (6 bases). V was shortened by 11 bases and J by 4 bases, with 18 bases between the two germline ends. The length of the CDR3 is 13 residues. Germline V lookup: CDR1 SEHNR, CDR2 FQNEAQ (reference sequence). DNA for the CDR3: TGTGCCGGCTCAGGGACTGGGGTTTACGAGCAGTACTTC. It codes for CAGSGTGVYEQYF.

The CDR3 spells CASSPVAGDYGYTF. For the CDR3, the DNA is TGTGCCAGCTCACCGGTGGCAGGAGACTATGGCTACACCTTC. The chain links TRBV18 to TRBJ1-2; D gene ambiguous. Trimming stripped 3 bases from V and 3 bases from J, with 11 bases between. Germline V gene sequence: CDR1 KGHSH, CDR2 LQKENI. The CDR3 covers 14 residues. Full variable domain (remainder filled in from reference TRBV18 and TRBJ1-2): NAGVMQNPRHLVRRRGQEARLRCSPMKGHSHVYWYRQLPEEGLKFMVYLQKENIIDESGMPKERFSAEFPKEGPSILRIQQVVRGDSAAYFCASSPVAGDYGYTFGSGTRLTVV.

The rearrangement joins TRBV6-2 or TRBV6-3 to TRBJ1-4; D gene unclear. Trimming removed 6 bases at V and 10 bases at J, with 9 bases between. Germline V CDR1 and CDR2: MNHEY, SVGEGT. The CDR3 totals 11 residues. Written as DNA, the CDR3 is TGTGCCAGCAGCCCCTCCCGAAAACTGTTTTTT. It yields the protein CASSPSRKLFF.

The V and J genes are TRBV4-3 and TRBJ2-1; a possible D gene is TRBD2 (5 bases). The ends were cut back, 1 base at V and 10 bases at J, with 11 bases in the middle. The CDR3 totals 13 residues. CDR1 and CDR2 (germline): LGHNA, YSLEER. CDR3 nucleotides: TGCGCCAGCAGCCAAGGAGCCCGGAGGGAGCAGTTCTTC. It translates to CASSQGARREQFF.

The CDR3 nucleotides read TGTGCCAGCAGTCCGGGGGCAGGGGGCTTCCAAGAGACCCAGTACTTC. This encodes CASSPGAGGFQETQYF. The chain recombines TRBV27 with TRBJ2-5; TRBD1 matches at 8 bases. The germline V gene has CDR1 MNHEY and CDR2 SMNVEV (reference sequence). The CDR3 extends over 16 amino acids. Trimming cost V 5 bases and J 1 base; bases outside gene matches: 9.

V gene TRBV6-2 or TRBV6-3 combines with J gene TRBJ2-7, with 10 bases identical to TRBD2. CDR3 length equals 18 residues. Per germline, CDR1 MNHEY and CDR2 SVGEGT. The ends lost 5 bases at V and 0 bases at J; junction bases unmatched: 13. This CDR3 is CASSRLRLAGRSSYEQYF. DNA for the CDR3: TGTGCCAGCAGTCGCCTTCGACTAGCGGGTCGTAGCTCCTACGAGCAGTACTTC.

In nucleotides, the CDR3 is TGTGCCAGCAGCTTAAGTGCACTGGGGGGGAACACCGGGGAGCTGTTTTTT. It encodes CASSLSALGGNTGELFF. The V gene is TRBV7-3, the J gene TRBJ2-2; a possible D gene is TRBD2 (6 bases). Germline V gene data show CDR1 as SGHTA and CDR2 as FQGTGA. V was trimmed by 1 base and J by 1 base, leaving 13 bases between them. The CDR3 length is 17 residues.

V is TRBV5-1 and J is TRBJ1-2; D not certain. V lost 0 bases and J lost 8, with 17 bases in between. CDR1 SGHRS and CDR2 YFSETQ come from the germline V gene. The CDR3 has 15 residues. In nucleotides, the CDR3 is TGCGCCAGCAGCTTGGCCTCCCTTTCCTCGTGGGGCTACACCTTC. It translates to CASSLASLSSWGYTF. Full variable domain (rest looked up from reference TRBV5-1 and TRBJ1-2): KAGVTQTPRYLIKTRGQQVTLSCSPISGHRSVSWYQQTPGQGLQFLFEYFSETQRNKGNFPGRFSGRQFSNSRSEMNVSTLELGDSALYLCASSLASLSSWGYTFGSGTRLTVV.

This rearrangement joins TRBV27 to TRBJ1-2, with D tentatively TRBD1 (6 bases). Trimming took off 5 bases at V and 4 bases at J, with 20 bases between the two ends. The CDR3 contains 16 residues. In germline, CDR1 is MNHEY, CDR2 SMNVEV (reference sequence). The CDR3 coding sequence is TGTGCCAGCAGTCCCCGCAGGGGACCGGAGGGCTATGGCTACACCTTC. Translating gives CASSPRRGPEGYGYTF.

This clone was detected a few times. The chain carries TRBV19 and TRBJ1-5; a possible D gene is TRBD1 (6 bases). CDR3 length: 13 amino acids. Trimming cost V 7 bases and J 6 bases, with 13 bases left between them. CDR1 LNHDA and CDR2 SQIVND come from the germline V gene (reference sequence). The CDR3 nucleotides are TGTGCCAGTAACCCAGGGGTCGGTCAGCCCCAGCATTTT. It translates to CASNPGVGQPQHF.

This chain uses TRBV27 with TRBJ1-5; tentatively, D is TRBD1 (5 bases). This CDR3 is built from 14 residues. CDR1 and CDR2 (germline): MNHEY, SMNVEV (reference sequence). V was clipped by 6 bases and J by 3 bases, with 12 bases between them. For the CDR3, the DNA is TGTGCCAGCAGGACCCGGGACGACAATCAGCCCCAGCATTTT. This codes for CASRTRDDNQPQHF.

The chain has TRBV6-5 and TRBJ2-2, with unresolved D. V was pared by 4 bases and J by 1 base, with 10 bases between. This CDR3 spans 15 amino acids. Germline V gene lookup returns CDR1 MNHEY and CDR2 SVGAGI. The CDR3 protein is CASSFLGLNTGELFF. For the CDR3, the DNA is TGTGCCAGCAGTTTCCTGGGCCTGAACACCGGGGAGCTGTTTTTT.

The chain carries TRBV5-8 and TRBJ2-7; 13 positions agree with TRBD2. This CDR3 has 14 residues. The junction had 8 bases not matched to a gene; V was cut back by 4 bases and J by 10 bases. Per the germline V gene, CDR1 is SGHTS and CDR2 is YDEGEE. This CDR3 reads CASSPGLAGELQYF. The CDR3 region has the DNA TGTGCCAGCAGCCCCGGACTAGCGGGGGAGTTACAGTACTTC.

The chain combines TRBV11-2 with TRBJ1-4; no reliable D call. The germline V and J ends were trimmed by 3 bases and 5 bases, with 10 bases remaining between them. CDR1 is SGHAT, CDR2 FQNNGV, per germline. This CDR3 comprises 14 residues. CDR3 sequence: CASSFTGGNEKLFF. The CDR3 DNA is TGTGCCAGCAGCTTTACGGGAGGAAATGAAAAACTGTTTTTT.

This clone was counted between two and nine times. This chain connects TRBV19 to TRBJ2-5, with 11 bases that match TRBD1. Germline V CDR1 and CDR2: LNHDA, SQIVND (reference sequence). After removal of 5 bases from V and 6 bases from J, the junction contained 5 bases not matched to a gene. This CDR3 has 14 residues. The CDR3 loop is CASSPGQGAKTQYF. CDR3 in DNA: TGTGCCAGTAGTCCAGGACAGGGGGCGAAGACCCAGTACTTC.

V usage is TRBV27 and J usage is TRBJ1-2, with a possible D match to TRBD1 (5 bases). CDR1 is MNHEY, CDR2 SMNVEV, per germline (reference sequence). There are 13 residues in the CDR3. The ends were cut back, 8 bases at V and 1 base at J, with 11 bases in the middle. In nucleotides, the CDR3 is TGTGCCAGCGGGGGGACGGGTAACTATGGCTACACCTTC. Its translation: CASGGTGNYGYTF.

The chain links TRBV4-3 to TRBJ2-1, with no clear D. The CDR3 contains 16 residues. Germline V CDR1 and CDR2: LGHNA, YSLEER. The V end lost 0 bases, the J end lost 7 bases, and 16 bases lay between the germline ends. The CDR3 bases are TGCGCCAGCAGCCAAGATCTTTCCGTGGCCTGGAATGAGCAGTTCTTC. Translated, it gives CASSQDLSVAWNEQFF.

This clone was counted once. The genes are TRBV11-2 and TRBJ1-1, with a weak D call TRBD1 (5 bases). V dropped 3 bases and J dropped 4 bases, with 9 bases sitting between them. The CDR3 contains 13 residues. Germline lookup yields CDR1 SGHAT and CDR2 FQNNGV. CDR3 bases: TGTGCCAGCAGCTTCGCAGGGTCCACTGAAGCTTTCTTT. This sequence encodes CASSFAGSTEAFF.

CDR3 nucleotides: TGCGCCAGCAGCTTGGGGTCGCGGCGTATATCCGAGCAGTACTTC. The encoded protein is CASSLGSRRISEQYF. The genes are TRBV5-1 and TRBJ2-7; D is undetermined. The CDR3 consists of 15 residues. CDR1 SGHRS and CDR2 YFSETQ come from the germline V gene. V was pared by 0 bases and J by 6 bases, with 16 bases between.

This clone appeared once. The rearrangement joins TRBV9 to TRBJ2-3; 8 bases agree with TRBD2. J lost 6 bases, V lost 7 bases, and 10 bases had no gene match. The CDR3 covers 14 residues. Germline CDR1 is SGDLS and CDR2 is YYNGEE. Written as DNA, the CDR3 is TGTGCCAGCCGGGAGGGGCTGGGTCGGGATACGCAGTATTTT. Residues: CASREGLGRDTQYF.

The chain combines TRBV6-2 or TRBV6-3 with TRBJ2-7; D is uncertain. V was trimmed by 2 bases and J by 3 bases, leaving 11 bases between them. The CDR3 sequence is 14 residues long. The V gene's germline CDR1 is MNHEY and CDR2 SVGEGT. The CDR3 here is CASSYPGEYYEQYF. The CDR3 DNA reads TGTGCCAGCAGTTACCCAGGAGAGTACTACGAGCAGTACTTC.

This sequence joins TRBV5-4 and TRBJ1-2; 12 nucleotides match TRBD1. Germline CDR1 is SGHNT and CDR2 is YYREEE (reference sequence). This CDR3 contains 18 residues. The V segment lost 0 bases and the J segment 2 bases; nucleotides outside the gene matches: 8. CDR3 sequence: CASSLAWDRGQGNYGYTF. The CDR3 region has the DNA TGTGCCAGCAGCTTGGCCTGGGACAGGGGGCAGGGAAACTATGGCTACACCTTC. Combining the CDR3 with reference TRBV5-4 and TRBJ1-2 gives the whole variable domain ETGVTQSPTHLIKTRGQQVTLRCSSQSGHNTVSWYQQALGQGPQFIFQYYREEENGRGNFPPRFSGLQFPNYSSELNVNALELDDSALYLCASSLAWDRGQGNYGYTFGSGTRLTVV.